This T cell receptor (beta chain) was profiled in a study of identical twins (dated by TCRdb to about 2016). Study-wide context: To test whether fetal clonotypes persist, the study used deep sequencing on TCR alpha and beta repertoires from monozygotic twins, unrelated adults of various ages, and cord blood. Replicate twin experiments were performed at different times using different library preparation protocols to rule out contamination. The investigation overall reported the following: Conclusions relied on cross-sectional statistical analysis, since the same donors could not be followed over many years. In monozygotic twins, out-of-frame TCR alpha sharing was systematically underestimated by recombination models, although the models agreed with sharing between unrelated individuals. Fewer insertions were carried by abundant cord blood beta clonotypes, a similar but weaker trend appeared in young adult naive repertoires, and no such trend appeared in memory repertoires. Zero-insertion analyses could be partly confounded by invariant T cells such as MAIT and iNKT, although diverse VJ usage argued against such confounding for most clonotypes. In beta out-of-frame sequences, excess twin sharing was weaker, because having fewer shared sequences lowered the signal-to-noise ratio. Compared with coincidental sharing between unrelated individuals, out-of-frame TCR alpha sequences shared between twins showed an excess of sequences with low generation probability.

This clonotype was detected ten times or more. Its cognate antigen has yet to be identified. No much larger clone is present one base from it, and per-base qualities are unavailable. All donors were healthy Caucasians. Three pairs of female monozygotic twins, all aged 18 to 29 years, were included in the twin cohort. CD4+ and CD8+ T cell populations were isolated with positive isolation kits from Invitrogen. Counted from cysteine to phenylalanine, this CDR3 has 15 amino acids. Left in the record is the CDR3 DNA by itself, 45 bases read in frame from the first base. The germline V gene gives CDR1 as MGHRA and CDR2 as YSYEKL. V drops 1 base and J drops 1 base, leaving 9 bases in between. Library generation was performed with 5' RACE. These reads were obtained on an Illumina HiSeq 2000. A universal primer binding site was added through template switching, and the final cDNA carried a unique molecular identifier so that TCR cDNA molecules could be counted accurately. Specific primers in the conserved constant-segment region were used to synthesize first-strand cDNA for the TCR alpha and beta chains. To control for contamination, every cDNA library was double barcoded, receiving both a SMART-Mk sample barcode and Illumina barcodes. TruSeq adapter sequences, together with Illumina sample barcodes, were added in two successive PCR steps. Sequencing of the TCR alpha and beta cDNA libraries was done on the Illumina HiSeq platform using custom primers. In the source study's methods: MiGEC processed the raw reads to extract unique molecular identifiers, while MiXCR was used to determine the CDR3 positions. For each individual, recombination models were inferred using an EM algorithm with the repgenHMM and IGoR tools. The tcR package in R was used for shared clonotype analysis, with sharing normalized by the product of cloneset sizes. To study raw recombination free of thymic and clonal selection effects, out-of-frame nonproductive sequences were analyzed. In TCRdb, the public reads were trimmed at Q25 with fastp and aligned with MiXCR, with productive beta chains retained. CDR3 protein duplicates are merged, each entry listing the most common genes and DNA. The V and J calls, along with clone size, are taken from TCRdb and not from the paper's own processing. Recorded for this sample are around 530,000 distinct CDR3 sequences; 13% to 15% of them occurred a single time. Together, the top ten hold roughly 0.4% of the sample.

This same sample was also taken into another study, of yellow fever vaccine responses in identical twins. As that second study puts it: According to the authors, in identical twins the way T cells responded to vaccination appeared partly convergent and partly personalized. The study precisely tracked vaccine-responding T cell clones in identical twins.

The sequence is built from TRBV4-1 and TRBJ2-3, with TRBD1 perhaps the D gene, on 5 matching bases. This receptor was identified in a young woman in good health. Material: CD4+ T cells sorted from blood. The DNA sequence is TGCGCCAGCAGCCAAGTTGGGGCAGGCACAGATACGCAGTATTTT. Its product reads: CASSQVGAGTDTQYF.